Listed below are T cell receptor beta chains from one sample, sequenced in a study of T cell repertoires in cytomegalovirus infection. Their specific antigens are unknown. TCRdb ran MiXCR on the reads and lists one entry per CDR3 protein. The sample records about 890,000 distinct CDR3 sequences, around 29% being singletons. The specimen comprised cultured CD8+ T cells from PBMCs, sampled from culture after CMV antigen stimulation. The receptors shown here come from a human donor in good health (CMV status not recorded). Some clones in this sample may be carry-over from other donors' samples. The CDR3 runs from the conserved cysteine through the conserved F or W.

v_call | cdr3_aa
TRBV27 | CASSPRPGQRNQPQHF
TRBV7-2 | CASSPEAGGYTGELFF
TRBV5-3 | CASSLDVYDYTF
TRBV10-3 | CAINPQPSTDTQYF
TRBV5-1 | CASNRVDEKGGSNYGYTF
TRBV7-2 | CASSSINLITDTQYF
TRBV10-3 | CAISELSGTTEAFF
TRBV7-9 | CASKGGLETQYF
TRBV12-3/TRBV12-4 | CASSAHLAGVYNEQFF
TRBV7-9 | CASSEGLFEQFF
TRBV6-1 | CASSEPGEGWDNEQFF
TRBV7-9 | CASSPGKGKAFF
TRBV19 | CASSIGQRSYNEQFF
TRBV7-9 | CASRSGGSSTDTQYF
TRBV4-1 | CASSHGHSGELFF
TRBV3-1 | CASSHVRDIPLNTEAFF
TRBV7-9 | CASSSTGSAGELFF